The present entry profiles one TCR beta chain with its context. This receptor's antigen is unknown. Nothing much larger sits one base from this clone, and base qualities are not available. Receptor amplification or capture employed the immunoSEQ multiplex PCR assay. TCRdb carries this immuneACCESS record with in-frame sequences only. Its versions omit some clonotypes, under half of them owing to an unresolved V gene in the studies checked, with the rest unexplained. The sample table shows more than 90,000 clones, and approximately 94% are seen once. The ten largest clones take up roughly 0.22% of the sample. Counted from cysteine to phenylalanine, this CDR3 has 14 amino acids. Left in the record is the CDR3 DNA by itself, 42 bases read in frame from the first base. For CDR1 and CDR2, the germline V gene lists SGHVS and FNYEAQ. V loses 4 bases, J loses 2 bases, and the germline ends lie 11 bases apart.

These data are taken from a study of technical replicates of blood from a handful of donors (dated by TCRdb to between 2016 and 2019). This TCR was sampled from a human donor in good health. Sequenced: T cells isolated from PBMCs. This receptor chain uses TRBV7-6 and TRBJ2-5, with TRBD2 tentatively as D gene (5 bases match). Read as DNA, the sequence is TGTGCCAGCAGCTCGCGAACTAGGCAAGAGACCCAGTACTTC. The encoded protein is CASSSRTRQETQYF.